Presented here are 13 T cell receptor beta chains from one specimen sequenced in a study of T cells in women clearing cervical HPV infection. TCRdb keeps only in-frame clones here, not all; method: immunoSEQ multiplex PCR. This sample's table has tens of thousands of clones. The sample comprised blood buffy coat. These receptors were collected from a woman between 18 and 70 years old with a cervical HPV16 infection that either progressed to CIN3+ or cleared (not recorded which).

To note about this clone: The read terminates 3 residues before the CDR3 end, so the remaining end is supplied by the germline J gene. The V gene is TRBV14, the J gene TRBJ2-5; 8 bases match TRBD2. The CDR3 length is 16 residues. Germline CDR1 reads SGHDN; CDR2 reads FVKESK. V dropped 1 base and J dropped 4; count of bases not matched to a gene: 8. The CDR3 here is CASSQGVSGKGETQYF. The DNA read from the CDR3 is TGTGCCAGCAGCCAAGGTGTTAGCGGGAAGGGAGAGACC.

As concerns this clone: The read stops 3 residues short of the end of the CDR3; the missing end is completed from the germline J gene. The V gene is TRBV5-1, the J gene TRBJ2-6, with unresolved D. The CDR3 has 15 amino acids. Germline assignment: CDR1 SGHRS and CDR2 YFSETQ. V was trimmed by 8 bases and J by 0 bases, leaving 12 bases between them. CDR3 residues: CASTPIVSGANVLTF. Partial CDR3 DNA: TGCGCCAGTACCCCGATAGTCTCTGGGGCCAACGTC.

Concerning this clone: The CDR3 extends 3 residues past the end of the read, so its final part is completed from the germline J gene. V is TRBV30 and J is TRBJ2-3; D gene uncertain. V was cut by 2 bases and J by 1 base, with 4 bases left in between. CDR3 size: 12 residues. Germline V lookup: CDR1 GTSNPN, CDR2 SVGIG (reference sequence). The CDR3 protein is CAWSRGTDTQYF. CDR3 bases read: TGTGCCTGGAGTCGGGGCACAGATACG.

With regard to this clone: The read ends 3 residues before the CDR3 terminus; that terminus is restored from the germline J gene. The V call is TRBV6-1, the J call TRBJ1-6; 9 positions match TRBD1. Germline V gene sequence: CDR1 MNHNS, CDR2 SASEGT. V lost 2 bases to trimming and J lost 5 bases; unmatched junction nucleotides: 4. The CDR3 is 16 amino acids. CDR3 sequence reads: CASSERDRGNNSPLHF. The CDR3 bases that were read are TGTGCCAGCAGTGAACGAGACAGGGGGAATAATTCACCC.

In the case of this clone: Sequencing ends 3 residues short of the CDR3 end; the germline J gene provides the rest. The chain has TRBV6-2 or TRBV6-3 and TRBJ2-1; 9 nucleotides align to TRBD2. This CDR3 is built from 14 residues. Germline V gene sequence: CDR1 MNHEY, CDR2 SVGEGT. The ends lost 9 bases at V and 6 bases at J; junction bases unmatched: 9. CDR3 sequence reads: CASGEGGGVNEQFF. The sequenced part of the CDR3 DNA is TGTGCCAGTGGGGAAGGCGGGGGGGTCAATGAG.

In the case of this clone: The read falls 3 residues short of the CDR3 end, and the missing part is taken from the germline J gene. The gene calls are TRBV5-1 and TRBJ2-6; D gene unclear. CDR3 size: 16 residues. CDR1 is SGHRS, CDR2 YFSETQ, per germline. The germline V and J ends were trimmed by 0 bases and 2 bases, with 9 bases remaining between them. The CDR3 DNA, read in part, is TGCGCCAGCAGCTTGGCCAGGAGTCCTGGGGCCAACGTC. Protein product: CASSLARSPGANV. The full CDR3 reads CASSLARSPGANVLTF.

The CDR3 here is CAISEQGTYEQYF. Partial CDR3 DNA: TGTGCCATCAGTGAACAGGGTACCTACGAG. V and J are TRBV10-3 and TRBJ2-7; D is possibly TRBD1 (6 bases). The CDR3 end is not reached by the read, which stops 3 residues before it; the germline J gene fills it in. Germline V gene lookup returns CDR1 ENHRY and CDR2 SYGVKD. The CDR3 is 13 amino acids. The V end lost 3 bases, the J end lost 2 bases, and 8 bases lay between the germline ends.

A note on this clone: The CDR3 end falls 3 residues outside the read, so it is completed with the germline J gene. The chain employs TRBV11-2 and TRBJ1-1; D gene unclear. With 6 bases removed from V and 3 bases from J, the gap between germline ends came to 5 bases. The germline V gene has CDR1 SGHAT and CDR2 FQNNGV. CDR3 length: 11 residues. The CDR3 sequence: CASRGYTEAFF. The part of the CDR3 DNA that was read is TGTGCCAGCAGGGGCTACACTGAA.

To note about this clone: The sequence runs out 3 residues before the end of the CDR3; the remainder is reconstructed from the germline J gene. The chain has TRBV5-6 and TRBJ2-4, with 8 bases lining up with TRBD2. Germline-derived CDR1 and CDR2 are SGHDT and YYEEEE. The CDR3 length is 15 residues. J lost 1 base, V lost 3 bases, and 3 bases had no gene match. The CDR3 DNA, read in part, is TGTGCCAGCAGCTATTCGGGGGGGGCCAAAAACATT. It yields the protein CASSYSGGAKNI. The CDR3 as a whole reads CASSYSGGAKNIQYF. Complete variable domain (other parts from reference TRBV5-6 and TRBJ2-4): DAGVTQSPTHLIKTRGQQVTLRCSPKSGHDTVSWYQQALGQGPQFIFQYYEEEERQRGNFPDRFSGHQFPNYSSELNVNALLLGDSALYLCASSYSGGAKNIQYFGAGTRLSVL.

A word on this clone: Read coverage stops 3 residues before the CDR3 terminus; the germline J gene supplies the remainder. The chain carries TRBV7-2 and TRBJ2-1, with 14 bases matching TRBD2. This CDR3 has 15 residues. V lost 1 base to trimming and J lost 9 bases; unmatched junction nucleotides: 2. Per the germline V gene, CDR1 is SGHTA and CDR2 is FQGNSA. The CDR3 sequence is CASSLGLAGGGEQFF. Partial CDR3 DNA: TGTGCCAGCAGCTTAGGACTAGCGGGAGGGGGTGAG.

Regarding this clone: The CDR3 goes on 3 residues after the read ends, and that part is filled in from the germline J gene. This chain connects TRBV6-4 to TRBJ2-1; the D gene is possibly TRBD2 (6 bases). Germline V gives CDR1 MRHNA, CDR2 SNTAGT. Trimming removed 4 bases at V and 7 bases at J, with 11 bases between. The CDR3 has 13 amino acids. This CDR3 is CASSVTSQNEQFF. CDR3 DNA (partial): TGTGCCAGCAGTGTTACTAGCCAGAATGAG.

In regard to this clone: The read halts 3 residues ahead of the CDR3 end, with the missing end drawn from the germline J gene. The V call is TRBV30, the J call TRBJ2-3; 12 nucleotides align to TRBD2. Germline V gene lookup returns CDR1 GTSNPN and CDR2 SVGIG (reference sequence). Losses at the gene ends were 4 bases for V and 8 bases for J; bases not matched to a gene: 1. This CDR3 is 12 amino acids long. Incomplete CDR3 DNA: TGTGCCTGGACTAGCGGGAGGGGTACG. Its protein product is CAWTSGRGT. The whole CDR3 is CAWTSGRGTQYF.

To note about this clone: Germline is not matched at one junction end, which may reflect a read error. The CDR3 bases that were read are TGCGCCAGCAGGTTACAGATCCTCAGCCCCTACGAG. It is translated as CASRLQILSPYE. The CDR3, in full, reads CASRLQILSPYEQYF. J is TRBJ2-7 and V is TRBV4-2; D not certain. Read coverage stops 3 residues before the CDR3 terminus; the germline J gene supplies the remainder. The V gene's germline CDR1 is LGHNA and CDR2 YNFKEQ. The CDR3 loop spans 15 amino acids.